This TCR beta chain is from a study of blood T cell repertoires in COVID-19. Overall study context: Acute-phase and convalescent COVID-19 samples originated in the United States, Italy and Spain.

Only in-frame clones appear in the TCRdb table, and some are missing; sequencing was by immunoSEQ multiplex PCR. The sample lists under 200,000 clones; 84% were seen once. Looked up from germline, CDR1 is MNHEY and CDR2 is SVGAGI. V trimming: 6 bases; J trimming: 3 bases; junction bases outside the gene matches: 10. This CDR3 contains 15 residues. The sample was peripheral blood. This clonotype originated in a woman aged 70-85 years with COVID-19, enrolled during active disease. The chain carries TRBV6-5 and TRBJ1-2; 7 nucleotides line up with TRBD1. CDR3 coding DNA: TGTGCCAGCAGGGACAGGTCCTTCTTTTACTATGGCTACACCTTC. Its translation is CASRDRSFFYYGYTF.